This T cell receptor (beta chain) was sequenced for a study of cytomegalovirus exposure and HLA in healthy donors. Germline CDR1 MNHEY, CDR2 SMNVEV (reference sequence). The V end lost 2 bases, the J end lost 5 bases, and 6 bases lay between the germline ends. The CDR3 sequence is 13 residues long. In the PCR, 60 Vbeta and 13 Jbeta primers were used. Repertoires were generated with immunoSEQ multiplex PCR, while TCRdb's copy carries only in-frame clones and drops some. The repertoire holds approximately 160,000 clones, with approximately 85% as singletons. The receptor was isolated from a girl aged 2-15 years in good health and CMV-seropositive. Sequenced sample: PBMCs. V gene TRBV27 combines with J gene TRBJ1-4; D possibly corresponds to TRBD1 (6 bases). In nucleotides, the CDR3 is TGTGCCAGCAGTTTACAGGGGAATGAAAAACTGTTTTTT. Protein sequence: CASSLQGNEKLFF.